This T cell receptor (beta chain) comes out of a study of blood T cell repertoires in COVID-19. Across the study: Sample material is recorded as cDNA or gDNA derived from T cells, B-cell-depleted T cells, or PBMCs.

Per the authors' pipeline: From reference gene primer amplification, estimates of nucleated cell counts were derived. Using immunoSEQ multiplex PCR, the repertoire was profiled, and TCRdb retains in-frame clones only, with some absent. Clone size and V and J calls were adopted from that table, with D and trimming inferred from the DNA. The sample comprises some 100,000 clones, roughly 92% of which are singletons, and under 7.5% rests with the top ten. This clone occurred a few times. Material: peripheral blood. The sequence came from a man between 65 and 85 years old with acute or convalescent COVID-19.

The DNA for the CDR3 is TGCGCCAGCAGCTTAAGGCCACAGGGGACCCCTCATGGCTACACCTTC. This codes for CASSLRPQGTPHGYTF. V usage is TRBV5-1 and J usage is TRBJ1-2; 7 bases agree with TRBD1. The CDR3 sequence is 16 residues long. Germline trimming cut 2 bases from V and 6 bases from J; bases unmatched to any gene: 13. Germline V CDR1 and CDR2: SGHRS, YFSETQ.